The 19 T cell receptor beta chains in this list originate from one sample, sequenced in a study of blood T cell repertoires in COVID-19. The table came from immunoSEQ multiplex PCR; TCRdb's copy has only in-frame clones and leaves some out. The sample shows roughly 320,000 clones, 70% to 90% of them seen only once. Sequencing was done on a sample of PBMCs or T cells enriched from blood (not recorded which). Receptors originate from a man between 25 and 39 years old who had recovered from COVID-19.

This sequence joins TRBV4-1 and TRBJ2-7; perhaps TRBD1 as D (6 bases). CDR3 length: 15 residues. Deletions cut 1 base from V and 4 bases from J, with 14 bases between. Germline V CDR1 and CDR2: MGHRA, YSYEKL. CDR3 in DNA: TGCGCCAGCAGCCAAGGGGCAGGGGAAAGGTACGAGCAGTACTTC. Translating it yields CASSQGAGERYEQYF.

This clone was counted between two and nine times. Other DNA sequences within the sample encode an identical CDR3. The chain couples TRBV6-4 to TRBJ2-3, with 10 bases fitting TRBD2. CDR1 is MRHNA and CDR2 is SNTAGT in the germline V gene. The CDR3 has 15 residues. The ends lost 2 bases at V and 2 bases at J; junction bases unmatched: 1. The CDR3 coding sequence is TGTGCCAGCAGTGACAGCGGGGGGGCCACAGATACGCAGTATTTT. Amino acids: CASSDSGGATDTQYF.

V is TRBV4-1 and J is TRBJ2-1; 12 bases align to TRBD2. The CDR3 contains 17 residues. J lost 12 bases, V lost 4 bases, and 16 bases had no gene match. The germline gives CDR1 MGHRA, CDR2 YSYEKL. The CDR3 protein is CASSPYLGLAGPGGQFF. The CDR3 nucleotides are TGCGCCAGCAGCCCCTACCTCGGACTAGCGGGGCCCGGGGGGCAGTTCTTC.

V gene TRBV5-1 combines with J gene TRBJ2-3; TRBD2 is a possible D gene (5 bases). The CDR3 has 16 residues. V was cut by 0 bases and J by 11 bases, with 22 bases left in between. Germline CDR1 reads SGHRS; CDR2 reads YFSETQ. CDR3 loop: CASSLAGLAGQNQQYF. The CDR3 DNA reads TGCGCCAGCAGCTTGGCCGGATTGGCGGGCCAAAACCAGCAGTATTTT.

The CDR3 DNA follows: TGCAGTGCTAATCAGCGTGATACGCAGTATTTT. It is translated as CSANQRDTQYF. This chain links TRBV20-1 with TRBJ2-3; D is unresolved. This CDR3 is 11 amino acids long. Germline V gives CDR1 DFQATT, CDR2 SNEGSKA (reference sequence). V lost 4 bases and J lost 6, with 8 bases in between.

The chain combines TRBV11-3 with TRBJ1-1; TRBD1 matches 9 bases. This CDR3 is 12 amino acids long. Looked up from germline, CDR1 is SGHNT and CDR2 is YENEEA. Germline trimming cut 5 bases from V and 11 bases from J; bases unmatched to any gene: 6. The chain's CDR3 is CASSVTGGAAFF. CDR3 DNA sequence: TGTGCCAGCAGCGTTACAGGGGGCGCGGCTTTCTTT. Full variable domain (missing parts from reference TRBV11-3 and TRBJ1-1): EAGVVQSPRYKIIEKKQPVAFWCNPISGHNTLYWYLQNLGQGPELLIRYENEEAVDDSQLPKDRFSAERLKGVDSTLKIQPAELGDSAVYLCASSVTGGAAFFGQGTRLTVV.

The chain is built from TRBV10-3 and TRBJ1-5, with 9 bases identical to TRBD1. Trimming cost V 0 bases and J 4 bases; bases outside gene matches: 10. In germline, CDR1 is ENHRY, CDR2 SYGVKD. There are 18 residues in the CDR3. The CDR3 DNA reads as TGTGCCATCAGTGAGTCTGGGACAGGGTCGCAGCTAAATCAGCCCCAGCATTTT. Amino acids: CAISESGTGSQLNQPQHF.

The chain combines TRBV4-2 with TRBJ2-2, with D unclear. This CDR3 contains 14 residues. The germline CDR1 and CDR2 sequences are LGHNA and YNFKEQ. V was trimmed by 1 base and J by 3 bases, leaving 6 bases between them. The CDR3 sequence: CASSQASDTGELFF. The CDR3, as DNA: TGTGCCAGCAGCCAAGCATCGGACACCGGGGAGCTGTTTTTT.

The rearrangement joins TRBV11-2 to TRBJ2-2; 7 bases match TRBD1. This CDR3 spans 17 amino acids. With 1 base clipped from V and 4 bases from J, the junction kept 9 bases outside the gene matches. Germline V gene data show CDR1 as SGHAT and CDR2 as FQNNGV. The CDR3, as DNA: TGTGCCAGCAGCTTAGGTGCAGGGGGTTTCATCACCGGGGAGCTGTTTTTT. Its protein product is CASSLGAGGFITGELFF.

This clone was counted only a few times. The chain recombines TRBV3-1 (or the pseudogene TRBV3-2) with TRBJ1-2, with D uncertain. The CDR3 length is 16 residues. Germline assignment: CDR1 LGHDT and CDR2 YNNKEL (reference sequence). V lost 0 bases and J 1 base, leaving 12 bases between the germline ends. Written as DNA, the CDR3 is TGTGCCAGCAGCCAAGATCTTAGCGTCTTTAACTATGGCTACACCTTC. Its translation: CASSQDLSVFNYGYTF.

The J gene is TRBJ2-7, the V gene TRBV5-1; D possibly corresponds to TRBD2 (5 bases). Looked up from germline, CDR1 is SGHRS and CDR2 is YFSETQ. CDR3 length: 14 residues. V was clipped by 4 bases and J by 5 bases, with 16 bases between them. CDR3 bases: TGCGCCAGCAGCCAGGAGGTATTCCCAAACGAGCAGTACTTC. Translation: CASSQEVFPNEQYF.

About this clone: Within the sample, other DNA sequences also encode this same CDR3. The chain uses TRBV6-5 and TRBJ1-3; no reliable D call. Germline V gives CDR1 MNHEY, CDR2 SVGAGI. V dropped 0 bases and J dropped 4 bases, with 4 bases sitting between them. The CDR3 covers 13 residues. The CDR3 region is CASSYSAGNTIYF. The CDR3 DNA reads as TGTGCCAGCAGTTACTCGGCCGGAAACACCATATATTTT.

This clone showed up many times. V is TRBV11-3 and J is TRBJ2-5, with 11 bases fitting TRBD1. Trimming took 5 bases from V and 5 from J; bases not matched to a gene: 7. There are 15 residues in the CDR3. From germline, CDR1 is SGHNT and CDR2 YENEEA. The CDR3: CASSTRDRGWETQYF. The CDR3 nucleotides read TGTGCCAGCAGCACCCGGGACAGGGGGTGGGAGACCCAGTACTTC.

The rearrangement links TRBV27 to TRBJ1-2; weak D call: TRBD1 (6 bases). The length of the CDR3 is 13 residues. Germline V gene sequence: CDR1 MNHEY, CDR2 SMNVEV (reference sequence). Trimming took off 6 bases at V and 0 bases at J, with 8 bases between the two ends. DNA for the CDR3: TGTGCCAGCAGGGACAGCACTAACTATGGCTACACCTTC. The encoded protein is CASRDSTNYGYTF.

The chain joins TRBV30 to TRBJ1-2, with D perhaps matching TRBD1 (5 bases). The CDR3 extends over 15 amino acids. CDR1 and CDR2 from the germline V gene are GTSNPN and SVGIG (reference sequence). The V and J ends lost 2 bases and 6 bases respectively, with 19 bases between them. CDR3 amino acids: CAWSIGKLLGDGYTF. CDR3 nucleotides: TGTGCCTGGAGTATCGGTAAATTGCTAGGGGATGGCTACACCTTC.

The chain recombines TRBV7-2 with TRBJ2-5; 9 bases line up with TRBD1. Germline V CDR1 and CDR2: SGHTA, FQGNSA. The CDR3 is made up of 17 amino acids. V lost 4 bases, J lost 4 bases, and 13 bases stayed unmatched. This chain's CDR3 is CASSSDRDRDFGETQYF. CDR3 nucleotides: TGTGCCAGCAGCTCCGACCGGGACAGGGATTTTGGAGAGACCCAGTACTTC.

V is TRBV7-9 and J is TRBJ1-3; D possibly corresponds to TRBD1 (5 bases). Germline V gene data show CDR1 as SEHNR and CDR2 as FQNEAQ (reference sequence). The CDR3 runs 16 residues. The V end lost 6 bases, the J end lost 3 bases, and 18 bases lay between the germline ends. The CDR3 region is CASRSGVRAGGNTIYF. CDR3 in DNA: TGTGCCAGCAGGAGCGGGGTCAGGGCTGGTGGAAACACCATATATTTT.

This clone occurred a few times. This chain links TRBV3-1 (or the pseudogene TRBV3-2) with TRBJ1-1, with a tentative D call TRBD1 (5 bases). The CDR3 runs 15 residues. Trimming shortened V by 4 bases and J by 0 bases, and 12 bases separated the two germline ends. CDR1 and CDR2 (germline): LGHDT, YNNKEL (reference sequence). Written as DNA, the CDR3 is TGTGCCAGCAGCCTCCTGGGGCAGGTGAACACTGAAGCTTTCTTT. Its protein is CASSLLGQVNTEAFF.

The chain is built from TRBV7-2 and TRBJ2-7, with 7 bases identical to TRBD2. Per the germline V gene, CDR1 is SGHTA and CDR2 is FQGNSA. The CDR3 is 14 residues long. Trimming at V came to 8 bases and at J to 9 bases, leaving 16 bases not matched to a gene. The CDR3 protein is CASSRAGAGQVQYF. The DNA of the CDR3 is TGTGCCAGCTCGCGGGCGGGAGCGGGGCAAGTGCAGTACTTC.